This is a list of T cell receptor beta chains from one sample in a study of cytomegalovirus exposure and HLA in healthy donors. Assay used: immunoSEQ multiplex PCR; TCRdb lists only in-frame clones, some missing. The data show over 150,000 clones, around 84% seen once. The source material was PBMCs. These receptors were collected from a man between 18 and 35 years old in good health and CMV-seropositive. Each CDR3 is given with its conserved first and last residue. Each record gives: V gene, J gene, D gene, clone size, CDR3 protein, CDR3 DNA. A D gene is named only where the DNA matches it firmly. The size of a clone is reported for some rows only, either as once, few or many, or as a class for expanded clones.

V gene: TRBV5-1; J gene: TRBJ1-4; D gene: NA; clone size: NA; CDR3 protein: CASSAGADNEKLFF; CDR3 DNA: TGCGCCAGCAGCGCTGGGGCGGATAATGAAAAACTGTTTTTT
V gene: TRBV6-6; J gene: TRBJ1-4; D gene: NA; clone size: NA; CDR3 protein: CATTGGATNEKLFF; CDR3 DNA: TGTGCCACCACGGGAGGGGCAACTAATGAAAAACTGTTTTTT
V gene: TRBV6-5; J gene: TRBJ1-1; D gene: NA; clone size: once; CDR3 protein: CASSYRGKTEAFF; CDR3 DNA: TGTGCCAGCAGTTACAGGGGGAAAACTGAAGCTTTCTTT
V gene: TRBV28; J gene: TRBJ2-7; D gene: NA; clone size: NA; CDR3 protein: CASSLRDYYEQYF; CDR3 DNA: TGTGCCAGCAGTTTACGAGACTACTACGAGCAGTACTTC
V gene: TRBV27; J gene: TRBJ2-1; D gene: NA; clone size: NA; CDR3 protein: CASRPYQGNEQFF; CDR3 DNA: TGTGCCAGCAGACCTTATCAGGGAAATGAGCAGTTCTTC
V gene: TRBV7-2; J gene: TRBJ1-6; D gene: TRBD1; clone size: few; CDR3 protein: CASSRQGDPNSPLHF; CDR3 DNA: TGTGCCAGCAGCAGACAGGGTGACCCAAATTCACCCCTCCACTTT
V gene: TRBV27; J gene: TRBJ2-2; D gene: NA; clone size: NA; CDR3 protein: CASSLTGLNTGELFF; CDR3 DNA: TGTGCCAGCAGTTTAACTGGACTAAACACCGGGGAGCTGTTTTTT
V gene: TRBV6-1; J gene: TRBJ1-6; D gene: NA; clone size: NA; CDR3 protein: CATLGQFLPGPPLHF; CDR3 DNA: TGTGCCACCCTTGGACAGTTCCTTCCAGGTCCACCCCTCCACTTT
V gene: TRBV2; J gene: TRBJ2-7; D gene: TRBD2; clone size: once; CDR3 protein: CASSEPKGTSASYEQYF; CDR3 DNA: TGTGCCAGCAGTGAACCAAAGGGGACTAGCGCTTCCTACGAGCAGTACTTC
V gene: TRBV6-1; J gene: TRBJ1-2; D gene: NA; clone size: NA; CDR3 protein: CASVGQGLYYGYTF; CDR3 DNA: TGTGCCAGCGTGGGTCAGGGGTTATACTATGGCTACACCTTC
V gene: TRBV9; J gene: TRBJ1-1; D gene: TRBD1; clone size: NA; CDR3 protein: CASTSSPGTVNTEAFF; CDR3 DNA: TGTGCCAGCACAAGTAGTCCCGGGACAGTGAACACTGAAGCTTTCTTT
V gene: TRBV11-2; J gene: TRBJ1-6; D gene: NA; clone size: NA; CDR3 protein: CASSFAPGKGVESPLHF; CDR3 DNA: TGTGCCAGCAGCTTCGCGCCAGGGAAAGGGGTCGAATCACCCCTCCACTTT
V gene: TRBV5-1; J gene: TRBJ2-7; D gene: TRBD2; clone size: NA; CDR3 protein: CASSFGGSSSYEQYF; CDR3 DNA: TGCGCCAGCAGCTTCGGGGGGAGTTCATCCTACGAGCAGTACTTC
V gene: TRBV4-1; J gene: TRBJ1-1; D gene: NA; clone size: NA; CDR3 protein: CASSPLQGTMNTEAFF; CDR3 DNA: TGCGCCAGCAGCCCCCTACAGGGAACTATGAACACTGAAGCTTTCTTT
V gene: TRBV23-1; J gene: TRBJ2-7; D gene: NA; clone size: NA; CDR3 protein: CASSPTGDEQYF; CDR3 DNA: TGCGCCAGCAGTCCCACCGGGGACGAGCAGTACTTC
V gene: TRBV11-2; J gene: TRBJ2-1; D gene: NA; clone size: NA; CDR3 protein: CASSPFSENEQFF; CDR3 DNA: TGTGCCAGCAGCCCCTTTTCTGAGAATGAGCAGTTCTTC
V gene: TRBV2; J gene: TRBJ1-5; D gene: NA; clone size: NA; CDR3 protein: CASSPGGFQPQHF; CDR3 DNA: TGTGCCAGTTCCCCGGGGGGGTTCCAGCCCCAGCATTTT
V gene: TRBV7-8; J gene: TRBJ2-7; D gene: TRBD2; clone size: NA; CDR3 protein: CASSLELAGYEQYF; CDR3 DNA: TGTGCCAGCAGCTTAGAACTAGCGGGCTACGAGCAGTACTTC
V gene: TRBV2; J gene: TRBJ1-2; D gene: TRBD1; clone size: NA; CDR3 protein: CASSEGGRGTGYTF; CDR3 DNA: TGTGCCAGCAGTGAAGGTGGCAGGGGGACCGGCTACACCTTC
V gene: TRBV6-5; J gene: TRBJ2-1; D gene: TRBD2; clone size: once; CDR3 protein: CASSFDSGSGNEQFF; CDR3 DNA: TGTGCCAGCAGTTTCGATAGCGGGAGTGGCAATGAGCAGTTCTTC
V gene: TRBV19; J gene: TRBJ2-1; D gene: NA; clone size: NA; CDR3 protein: CASLGSARGMGEQFF; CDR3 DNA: TGTGCCAGTTTAGGTTCGGCTCGAGGGATGGGTGAGCAGTTCTTC
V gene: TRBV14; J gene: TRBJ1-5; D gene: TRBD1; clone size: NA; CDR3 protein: CASSRPAKTGVNQPQHF; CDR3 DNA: TGTGCCAGCAGCCGGCCCGCGAAAACAGGGGTCAATCAGCCCCAGCATTTT
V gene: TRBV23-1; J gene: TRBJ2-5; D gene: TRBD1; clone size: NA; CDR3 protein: CASSTGTGGSETQYF; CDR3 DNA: TGCGCCAGCAGTACCGGGACAGGGGGAAGTGAGACCCAGTACTTC
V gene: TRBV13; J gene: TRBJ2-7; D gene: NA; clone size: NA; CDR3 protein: CASSRGTSYEQYF; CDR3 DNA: TGTGCCAGCAGCCGCGGGACTTCCTACGAGCAGTACTTC
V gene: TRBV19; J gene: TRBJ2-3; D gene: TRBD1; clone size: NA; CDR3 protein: CASSPRDRVTSTDTQYF; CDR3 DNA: TGTGCCAGTAGTCCCCGCGACAGGGTAACAAGCACAGATACGCAGTATTTT
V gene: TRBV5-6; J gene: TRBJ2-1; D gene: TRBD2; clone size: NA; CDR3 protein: CASSLGDYLIYNEQFF; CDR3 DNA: TGTGCCAGCAGCTTGGGGGACTACCTCATTTACAATGAGCAGTTCTTC
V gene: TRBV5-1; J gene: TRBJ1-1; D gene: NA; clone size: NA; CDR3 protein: CASSSPEEGDKAFF; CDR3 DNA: TGCGCCAGCAGCTCCCCGGAGGAAGGCGATAAAGCTTTCTTT
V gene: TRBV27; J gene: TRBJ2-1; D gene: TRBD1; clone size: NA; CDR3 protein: CASSSGQIYNEQFF; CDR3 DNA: TGTGCCAGCAGTTCGGGACAGATCTACAATGAGCAGTTCTTC